Listed below are T cell receptor beta chains from one sample, sequenced in a study of blood T cell repertoires in COVID-19. The data were produced by immunoSEQ multiplex PCR, yet TCRdb's version contains in-frame clones alone and is incomplete. The sample consists of about 180,000 clones, 80% to 90% of them appearing once. The sequencing sample was made of peripheral blood. The receptors derive from a woman aged 80 or over with COVID-19, enrolled during active disease. CDR3s include the opening cysteine and the closing phenylalanine or tryptophan. A D gene is named only where the DNA matches it firmly. For some rows the clone size is stated as once, few or many, or as a class when expanded; others skip it.

D	length	V	J	size	DNA	CDR3
NA	13	TRBV7-9	TRBJ1-2	few	TGTGCCAGCAGCCAACCTTCCAGGGATGGCTACACCTTC	CASSQPSRDGYTF
TRBD1	16	TRBV4-3	TRBJ1-3	once	TGCGCCAGCAGCCAAGCCTGGGACAGCTCTGGAAACACCATATATTTT	CASSQAWDSSGNTIYF
TRBD1	13	TRBV19	TRBJ1-5	NA	TGTGCCAGTAGGGACAGGGGCCAATTAGCCCAGCATTTT	CASRDRGQLAQHF
NA	19	TRBV12-2	TRBJ2-1	few	TGTGCAAGTCGCTTAGTGAGGCTGGGGCTAGCGGGGTGCTACAATGAGCAGTTCTTC	CASRLVRLGLAGCYNEQFF
TRBD1	14	TRBV19	TRBJ1-2	NA	TGTGCCAGTAGTACCAGGGACAGGGTCTATGGCTACACCTTC	CASSTRDRVYGYTF
TRBD1	15	TRBV3-1/TRBV3-2	TRBJ1-3	NA	TGTGCCAGCAGCCCCTTGACAGGGGAGAAAAACACCATATATTTT	CASSPLTGEKNTIYF
NA	14	TRBV5-1	TRBJ2-7	NA	TGCGCCAGCAGCCTCCCAGGGGACCCCTACGAGCAGTACTTC	CASSLPGDPYEQYF
NA	13	TRBV20-1	TRBJ1-5	NA	TGCAGTGCTAGTTACAGGCCTAATCAGCCCCAGCATTTT	CSASYRPNQPQHF
TRBD2	16	TRBV27	TRBJ2-3	NA	TGTGCCAGCAGTTTATCCAGACTAGCGGTGACAGATACGCAGTATTTT	CASSLSRLAVTDTQYF
NA	18	TRBV11-3	TRBJ1-5	once	TGTGCCAGCAGCTTAGTTCGAAAGGACAGCTATAGCAATCAGCCCCAGCATTTT	CASSLVRKDSYSNQPQHF
NA	12	TRBV28	TRBJ2-1	NA	TGTGCCAGCAGTCCAAACAGGGCTGAGCAGTTCTTC	CASSPNRAEQFF
TRBD1	16	TRBV13	TRBJ2-1	NA	TGTGCCAGCAGCGGAGACGGGACAGGGGAGCGGAATGAGCAGTTCTTC	CASSGDGTGERNEQFF
NA	14	TRBV5-4	TRBJ2-3	NA	TGTGCCAGCAGCTTGGGTGAGAGCACAGATACGCAGTATTTT	CASSLGESTDTQYF
TRBD2	19	TRBV5-1	TRBJ2-5	NA	TGCGCCAGCAGCCCGGAAGGGACTAGCGGGGGTGAGTACCAAGAGACCCAGTACTTC	CASSPEGTSGGEYQETQYF
TRBD1	15	TRBV14	TRBJ2-3	NA	TGTGCCAGCAGCTTGGGACAGGGGGTAACAGATACGCAGTATTTT	CASSLGQGVTDTQYF
NA	13	TRBV2	TRBJ1-1	NA	TGTGCCAGCAGTGAAGGCAGGGTTGGTGAAGCTTTCTTT	CASSEGRVGEAFF
NA	12	TRBV28	TRBJ1-1	NA	TGTGGGGCCTGGGCCGGAGGGACTGAAGCTTTCTTT	CGAWAGGTEAFF
NA	15	TRBV6-5	TRBJ2-7	NA	TGTGCCAGCAGTTACGAGCCTAGCCCCCTCTACGAGCAGTACTTC	CASSYEPSPLYEQYF
NA	14	TRBV3-1/TRBV3-2	TRBJ1-3	NA	TGTGCCAGGGGCCTGGTCCCCTCTGGAAACACCATATATTTT	CARGLVPSGNTIYF
NA	17	TRBV7-9	TRBJ2-5	NA	TGTGCCAGCAGCTTAGACTCGGGCCAGGGTATTTGGGAGACCCAGTACTTC	CASSLDSGQGIWETQYF
TRBD1	14	TRBV5-6	TRBJ1-2	NA	TGTGCCAGCAGCCGGAGGGACAGGGGATATGGCTACACCTTC	CASSRRDRGYGYTF
NA	15	TRBV7-8	TRBJ2-3	once	TGTGCCAGCAGCTTATTTGAGGGTAGCGCAGATACGCAGTATTTT	CASSLFEGSADTQYF
TRBD1	15	TRBV7-9	TRBJ1-5	NA	TGTGCCAGCAGTTCCGACAGGGGGAGCAATCAGCCCCAGCATTTT	CASSSDRGSNQPQHF
NA	14	TRBV18	TRBJ2-7	NA	TGTGCCAGCTCACCAGAGAGACTAGCCTACGAGCAGTACTTC	CASSPERLAYEQYF
NA	15	TRBV7-2	TRBJ2-1	NA	TGTGCCAGCAGCTTGACTCCTAGCTCCTACAATGAGCAGTTCTTC	CASSLTPSSYNEQFF